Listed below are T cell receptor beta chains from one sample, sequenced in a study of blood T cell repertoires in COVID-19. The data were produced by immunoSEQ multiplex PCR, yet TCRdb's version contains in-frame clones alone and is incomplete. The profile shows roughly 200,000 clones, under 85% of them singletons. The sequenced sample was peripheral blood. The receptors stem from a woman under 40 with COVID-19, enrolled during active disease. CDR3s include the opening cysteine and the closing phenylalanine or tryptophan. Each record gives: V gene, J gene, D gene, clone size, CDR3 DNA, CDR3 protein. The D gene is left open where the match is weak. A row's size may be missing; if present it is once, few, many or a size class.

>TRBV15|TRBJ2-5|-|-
TGTGCCACCAGCAGGTCGTTGGAGACCCAGTACTTC
CATSRSLETQYF
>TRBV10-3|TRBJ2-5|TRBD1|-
TGTGCCATTGGACAGGGAACGAGTGAGACCCAGTACTTC
CAIGQGTSETQYF
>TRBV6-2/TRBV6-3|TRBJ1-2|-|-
TGTGCCAGCAGTTCCGGGACATTCAGCTACACCTTC
CASSSGTFSYTF
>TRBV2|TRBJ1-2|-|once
TGTGCCAGCAGTGAAGGGGGGGACCTCGGCTATGGCTACACCTTC
CASSEGGDLGYGYTF
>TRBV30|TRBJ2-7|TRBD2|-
TGTGCCTGGGGGACTAGCGGGGGGCCTTACTACTCCTACGAGCAGTACTTC
CAWGTSGGPYYSYEQYF
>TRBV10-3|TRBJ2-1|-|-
TGTGCCATCAGTGAGGGAGGGTACCAGTTCTTC
CAISEGGYQFF
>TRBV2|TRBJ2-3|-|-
TGTGCCAGCTACCCCGGGACTCTTAGCACAGATACGCAGTATTTT
CASYPGTLSTDTQYF
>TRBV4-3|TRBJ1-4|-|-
TGCGCCAGCAGCCCGGACAGTCTCAATGAAAAACTGTTTTTT
CASSPDSLNEKLFF
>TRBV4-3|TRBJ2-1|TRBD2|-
TGCGCCAGCAGCCAAGCGGGGGGGCTGAGTGAGCAGTTCTTC
CASSQAGGLSEQFF
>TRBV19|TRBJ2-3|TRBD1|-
TGTGCCAGTAGTATAACAGGGGCCACAGATACGCAGTATTTT
CASSITGATDTQYF
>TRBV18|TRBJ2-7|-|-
TGTGCCAGCTCAACAGCGGCTACCTACGAGCAGTACTTC
CASSTAATYEQYF
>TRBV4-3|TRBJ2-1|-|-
TGCGCCAGCAGCCAGGAGAATGAGCAGTTCTTC
CASSQENEQFF
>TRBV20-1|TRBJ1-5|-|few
TGCAGTGCAAGTACGGATAGCCCTAATCAGCCCCAGCATTTT
CSASTDSPNQPQHF
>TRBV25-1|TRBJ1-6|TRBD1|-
TGTGCCAGCAGTGGATCCACCGGGACAGACAATTCACCCCTCCACTTT
CASSGSTGTDNSPLHF
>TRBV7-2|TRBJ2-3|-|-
TGTGCCAGCAGCTTAGACGGGAGTGGTGATACGCAGTATTTT
CASSLDGSGDTQYF
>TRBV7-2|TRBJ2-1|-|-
TGTGCCAGCAGCTTCAACGGCTACAATGAGCAGTTCTTC
CASSFNGYNEQFF
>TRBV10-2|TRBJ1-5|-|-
TGCGCCAGCAGTGAGTCACAGGGACGTGGCAATCAGCCCCAGCATTTT
CASSESQGRGNQPQHF
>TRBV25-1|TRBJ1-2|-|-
TGTGCCAGCAAAGGCAGGGTCTATGGCTACACCTTC
CASKGRVYGYTF
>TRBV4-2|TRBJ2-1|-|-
TGTGCCAGCAGCCAAGAGGGAGAAGGGAATGAGCAGTTCTTC
CASSQEGEGNEQFF
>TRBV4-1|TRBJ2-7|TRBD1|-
TGCGCCAGCAGCCAAACAGGGGGCGTCTACGAGCAGTACTTC
CASSQTGGVYEQYF
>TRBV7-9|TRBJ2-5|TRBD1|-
TGTGCCAGCAGCTCGGACAGGGAAGGAGAGACCCAGTACTTC
CASSSDREGETQYF
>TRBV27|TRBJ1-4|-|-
TGTGCCAGCAGTTTATCGGGACTCAATAATGAAAAACTGTTTTTT
CASSLSGLNNEKLFF
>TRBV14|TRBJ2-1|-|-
TGTGCCAGCAGCCAAGATCTCGGGCTAGCTGGGTACAATGAGCAGTTCTTC
CASSQDLGLAGYNEQFF
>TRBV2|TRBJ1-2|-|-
TGTGCCAGCAGTGAAGCTCTCACGGAGAACTATGGCTACACCTTC
CASSEALTENYGYTF
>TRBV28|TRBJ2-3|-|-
TGTGCCAGCAGTCCAGCAACGGGAGCGGATACGCAGTATTTT
CASSPATGADTQYF
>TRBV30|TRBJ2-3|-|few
TGTGCCTGGAGTCACGTTGGGGCCAGCACAGATACGCAGTATTTT
CAWSHVGASTDTQYF
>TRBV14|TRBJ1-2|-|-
TGTGCCAGCAGCCTCAGGAGGACGGATGGCTACACCTTC
CASSLRRTDGYTF
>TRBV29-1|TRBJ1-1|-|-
TGCAGCGTTGTTCGGCGGGGGGGAAAGGACACTGAAGCTTTCTTT
CSVVRRGGKDTEAFF
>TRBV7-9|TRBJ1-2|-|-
TGTGCCAGCAGCTACCCCGGGGGGAATGGCTACACCTTC
CASSYPGGNGYTF
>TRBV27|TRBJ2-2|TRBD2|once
TGTGCCAGCAGTCGGAGCGGGGGGTCTTTCGCGAACACCGGGGAGCTGTTTTTT
CASSRSGGSFANTGELFF
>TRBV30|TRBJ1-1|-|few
TGTGCCGGATCTCCGCGGACTGAAGCTTTCTTT
CAGSPRTEAFF
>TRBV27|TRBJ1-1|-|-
TGTGCCAGCAGTCACCGACAGGATTTGAACACTGAAGCTTTCTTT
CASSHRQDLNTEAFF
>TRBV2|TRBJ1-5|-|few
TGTGCCAGCAGTGGGGGCCCGATTGGCAATCAGCCCCAGCATTTT
CASSGGPIGNQPQHF
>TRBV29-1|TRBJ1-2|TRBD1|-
TGCAGCGTCCCTACCGGGACAGGTCTTAACTATGGCTACACCTTC
CSVPTGTGLNYGYTF
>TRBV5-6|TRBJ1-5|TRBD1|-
TGTGCCAGCAGCCTCGGGACAGGAGGTAGGAGCAATCAGCCCCAGCATTTT
CASSLGTGGRSNQPQHF
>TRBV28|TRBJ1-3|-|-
TGTGCCAGCAGCCCGCCAGGGGTTGGAAACACCATATATTTT
CASSPPGVGNTIYF
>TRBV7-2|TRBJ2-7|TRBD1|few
TGTGCCAGCAGCGGCGGGACAGGGGAAGGCTACGAGCAGTACTTC
CASSGGTGEGYEQYF